This T cell receptor beta chain was recovered during a study of blood T cell repertoires in COVID-19. TCRdb's copy holds only in-frame clones and misses some; the assay was immunoSEQ multiplex PCR. This table has about 400,000 clones, approximately 90% appearing once. Germline trimming cut 7 bases from V and 4 bases from J; bases unmatched to any gene: 23. Per the germline V gene, CDR1 is SQVTM and CDR2 is ANQGSEA. The CDR3 consists of 19 residues. The receptor was derived from a woman in her fifties or sixties who had recovered from COVID-19. This rearrangement joins TRBV29-1 to TRBJ2-1; 9 bases agree with TRBD2. The sequencing sample was made of PBMCs or T cells enriched from blood (not recorded which). CDR3 region: CSAPGAGGWGGTPYNEQFF. In nucleotides, the CDR3 is TGCAGCGCCCCGGGAGCGGGGGGCTGGGGGGGTACCCCTTACAATGAGCAGTTCTTC.